The text below deals with one T cell receptor beta chain. The data belong to a study of blood T cell repertoires in COVID-19. Background on the study: The origin of the acute and convalescent COVID-19 samples was the United States, Italy and Spain. Sample material is recorded as cDNA or gDNA derived from T cells, B-cell-depleted T cells, or PBMCs.

The germline CDR1 and CDR2 sequences are WNHNN and SYGVQD (reference sequence). The CDR3 contains 14 residues. Germline trimming cut 6 bases from V and 6 bases from J; bases unmatched to any gene: 8. Per the original data handling: Reference gene primers were amplified, and this amplification served to estimate nucleated cell counts. The protocol was immunoSEQ multiplex PCR, while the TCRdb copy is restricted to in-frame clones and leaves out a portion. V and J calls and clone size are given by that table; D and trimming were obtained from the DNA. In the table there are around 59,000 clones, under 90% of which are singletons.

This sequence was found in a woman aged 80 or over with active or convalescent COVID-19. The chain is built from TRBV10-1 and TRBJ2-1, with TRBD2 identical over 7 bases. Sequencing was performed on peripheral blood. This chain's CDR3 is CASSASGPTNEQFF. The CDR3 nucleotides read TGCGCCAGCAGCGCTAGCGGCCCAACCAATGAGCAGTTCTTC.